Sequencing of this TCR beta chain was carried out in a study of T cell changes during pregnancy in multiple sclerosis. This clone was recorded only once. CDR1 is ENHRY and CDR2 is SYGVKD in the germline V gene. This CDR3 region has 13 residues. J was trimmed by 7 bases and V by 6 bases; bases with no gene match: 6. TCRdb's table, derived via immunoSEQ multiplex PCR, lists solely in-frame clones and lacks some. This table holds around 50,000 clones, 85% to 95% found once. This material consisted of CD4+ T cells from peripheral blood mononuclear cells, taken in the third trimester of pregnancy. This chain joins TRBV10-3 and TRBJ2-1, with 7 bases fitting TRBD2. The source of this sequence is a female donor with multiple sclerosis, enrolled in a pregnancy study. CDR3 in amino acids: CAIRAGTMNEQFF. The CDR3 coding sequence is TGTGCCATCAGAGCCGGGACTATGAATGAGCAGTTCTTC.